The 31 T cell receptor beta chains listed next were all sequenced from one sample in a study of CD8+CD57+ T cells in acquired aplastic anemia. An expansion of CD8+CD57+ cells by flow cytometry had been shown in patients chosen for sequencing. Researchers used genomic DNA as the template to profile TCR beta VDJ and CDR3. TCRdb independently ran MiXCR on the reads; one entry per CDR3 protein. The sample contains approximately 170,000 distinct CDR3 sequences, roughly 50% of which appear only once. The specimen sequenced was sorted CD4+, CD8+, or CD8+CD57+ T cells (not recorded which) from PBMCs. These receptors all stem from a human donor with aplastic anemia.

The J gene is TRBJ2-5, the V gene TRBV10-3; TRBD1 matches 7 bases. The CDR3 runs to 15 residues. V lost 4 bases and J lost 5; bases outside the gene matches: 10. CDR1 and CDR2 from the germline V gene are ENHRY and SYGVKD. In DNA form, the CDR3 reads TGTGCCATCAGTGTAAAATCGGACAGGTCGGAGACCCAGTACTTC. This translates into CAISVKSDRSETQYF.

This clonotype was counted a few times. This chain links TRBV12-3 or TRBV12-4 with TRBJ2-7; D might be TRBD1 (5 bases). V dropped 5 bases and J dropped 2 bases, with 10 bases sitting between them. The CDR3 sequence is 13 residues long. The CDR3, as DNA: TGTGCCAGCAGTCTCCGACAGACCTACGAGCAGTACTTC. Protein product: CASSLRQTYEQYF.

A remark on this clonotype: Relative to the germline gene, one junction end is altered; a read error may explain this. The J gene is TRBJ1-5, the V gene TRBV19, with D perhaps TRBD1 (6 bases). The germline V gene encodes CDR1 LNHDA and CDR2 SQIVND (reference sequence). CDR3 length: 14 amino acids. Here the CDR3 DNA reads TGTGCCAGCTCACCTTCCGGGGGCCAGCAGCCTCAGCATTTT. It codes for CASSPSGGQQPQHF.

This clonotype was detected ten times or more. The chain is built from TRBV24-1 and TRBJ2-3; D gene unclear. The germline CDR1 and CDR2 sequences are KGHDR and SFDVKD. With 6 bases removed from V and 1 base from J, the gap between germline ends came to 7 bases. The length of the CDR3 is 13 residues. In DNA, the CDR3 is TGTGCCACCAGTCTTAGTGGCACAGATACGCAGTATTTT. Encoded protein: CATSLSGTDTQYF.

About this clonotype: Possible read error: a much larger clone is one base away. The chain carries TRBV11-3 and TRBJ1-1, with TRBD1 as a possible D gene (5 bases). The CDR3 is 15 residues long. Germline loops: CDR1 SGHNT, CDR2 YENEEA. The CDR3 sequence: CASSLELRVNTGAFF. The CDR3 nucleotides are TGTGCCAGCAGCTTAGAACTCAGGGTTAACACTGGAGCTTTCTTT.

This clonotype was recorded at least ten times. V is TRBV2 and J is TRBJ2-3; no definite D call. The CDR3 has 14 amino acids. The ends were cut back, 0 bases at V and 5 bases at J, with 9 bases in the middle. The germline gives CDR1 SNHLY, CDR2 FYNNEI. Here the CDR3 reads CASSEALRGDTQYF. The CDR3 DNA reads as TGTGCCAGCAGTGAAGCGCTTCGCGGAGATACGCAGTATTTT.

This clonotype has just a few counts. This chain uses TRBV29-1 with TRBJ2-7, with D possibly matching TRBD1 (5 bases). Germline assignment: CDR1 SQVTM and CDR2 ANQGSEA. V lost 5 bases and J lost 4, with 9 bases in between. The CDR3 covers 11 residues. The CDR3 coding sequence is TGCAGCGTTTATCAGGGATACGAGCAGTACTTC. It codes for CSVYQGYEQYF.

The rearrangement joins TRBV19 to TRBJ2-7; 12 bases match TRBD1. The CDR3 runs to 15 residues. Looked up from germline, CDR1 is LNHDA and CDR2 is SQIVND (reference sequence). V shed 10 bases, J shed 6 bases, and the junction held 13 bases outside the gene matches. The CDR3 reads CATKQGDRGRGEQYF. As DNA, the CDR3 is TGTGCCACTAAACAAGGGGACAGGGGGCGAGGCGAGCAGTACTTC.

At least ten counts were recorded for this clonotype. CDR3 amino acids: CASSLGQPGANVLTF. Here the CDR3 DNA reads TGCGCCAGCAGCTTGGGACAGCCTGGGGCCAACGTCCTGACTTTC. The V call is TRBV5-1, the J call TRBJ2-6, with D possibly being TRBD1 (5 bases). V lost 0 bases and J lost 2, with 6 bases in between. Germline V gene sequence: CDR1 SGHRS, CDR2 YFSETQ. CDR3 length: 15 residues.

This clonotype has ten or more counts. V usage is TRBV4-2 and J usage is TRBJ2-2; D not certain. V was trimmed by 4 bases and J by 3 bases, leaving 9 bases between them. The germline V gene has CDR1 LGHNA and CDR2 YNFKEQ. There are 14 residues in the CDR3. The CDR3 DNA reads as TGTGCCAGCAGCCGTGGTGGTGACACCGGGGAGCTGTTTTTT. It is translated as CASSRGGDTGELFF.

There are many counts of this clonotype. The chain recombines TRBV2 with TRBJ2-5, with D hard to call. The V gene lost 6 bases and the J gene lost 1 base, with 9 bases spanning the gap. The CDR3 covers 13 residues. Per germline, CDR1 SNHLY and CDR2 FYNNEI. Here the CDR3 reads CASRGWPQETQYF. The CDR3 bases are TGTGCCAGCAGGGGGTGGCCCCAAGAGACCCAGTACTTC.

This clonotype was detected ten times or more. The chain combines TRBV2 with TRBJ1-2; D is unclear. The germline V gene has CDR1 SNHLY and CDR2 FYNNEI. Trimming took off 4 bases at V and 0 bases at J, with 6 bases between the two ends. The CDR3 runs 13 residues. The CDR3 nucleotides read TGTGCCAGCAGTGCACAAACTAACTATGGCTACACCTTC. It specifies CASSAQTNYGYTF. Looking up the rest from reference TRBV2 and TRBJ1-2 gives the full variable domain: EPEVTQTPSHQVTQMGQEVILRCVPISNHLYFYWYRQILGQKVEFLVSFYNNEISEKSEIFDDQFSVERPDGSNFTLKIRSTKLEDSAMYFCASSAQTNYGYTFGSGTRLTVV.

This clonotype has at least ten counts. This sequence joins TRBV5-1 and TRBJ1-1, with a possible D match to TRBD1 (5 bases). CDR3 size: 14 residues. Trimming took off 0 bases at V and 5 bases at J, with 11 bases between the two ends. The germline gives CDR1 SGHRS, CDR2 YFSETQ. In DNA form, the CDR3 reads TGCGCCAGCAGCTTGGTAAGAAGGGGAACTGAAGCTTTCTTT. Protein sequence: CASSLVRRGTEAFF.

The V call is TRBV24-1, the J call TRBJ2-7, with 8 bases matching TRBD2. V shed 4 bases and J 3 bases; nucleotides not matched to a gene: 4. The CDR3 has 14 residues. The germline V gene has CDR1 KGHDR and CDR2 SFDVKD. The CDR3 loop reads CATSDPGLDYEQYF. In DNA form, the CDR3 reads TGTGCCACCAGTGACCCGGGACTAGACTACGAGCAGTACTTC.

The chain carries TRBV2 and TRBJ1-1; D gene uncertain. This CDR3 region has 12 residues. The V gene lost 7 bases and the J gene lost 7 bases, with 13 bases spanning the gap. CDR1 and CDR2 (germline): SNHLY, FYNNEI. The CDR3: CASNQAADEAFF. The CDR3 bases are TGTGCCAGCAACCAGGCGGCCGATGAAGCTTTCTTT.

The V gene is TRBV15, the J gene TRBJ1-1, with TRBD1 as a possible D gene (6 bases). The CDR3 loop spans 16 amino acids. Per the germline V gene, CDR1 is LNHNV and CDR2 is YYDKDF (reference sequence). V shed 5 bases and J shed 5 bases, with 21 bases lying between them. CDR3 sequence reads: CATSSGGGGGVTEAFF. The CDR3 DNA follows: TGTGCCACCAGCTCGGGGGGAGGGGGGGGGGTAACTGAAGCTTTCTTT.

The chain is built from TRBV2 and TRBJ1-1; D call uncertain. CDR1 and CDR2 from the germline V gene are SNHLY and FYNNEI. V lost 6 bases and J 0 bases, leaving 11 bases between the germline ends. The CDR3 totals 14 residues. The CDR3, as DNA: TGTGCCAGCAGCCACCAAACGCTGAACACTGAAGCTTTCTTT. As protein: CASSHQTLNTEAFF.

V usage is TRBV19 and J usage is TRBJ1-1; 11 nucleotides align to TRBD1. V lost 6 bases, J lost 3 bases, and 3 bases stayed unmatched. The CDR3 runs 14 residues. Looked up from germline, CDR1 is LNHDA and CDR2 is SQIVND (reference sequence). This chain's CDR3 is CASRRTGGDTEAFF. The CDR3 DNA is TGTGCCAGTAGGCGGACAGGGGGCGACACTGAAGCTTTCTTT. Using reference TRBV19 and TRBJ1-1 for the parts outside the CDR3, the full variable domain is DGGITQSPKYLFRKEGQNVTLSCEQNLNHDAMYWYRQDPGQGLRLIYYSQIVNDFQKGDIAEGYSVSREKKESFPLTVTSAQKNPTAFYLCASRRTGGDTEAFFGQGTRLTVV.

The chain has TRBV15 and TRBJ2-1; perhaps TRBD2 as D (5 bases). The CDR3 loop spans 12 amino acids. Trimming took 1 base from V and 8 from J, leaving 6 bases between them. Germline V gene data show CDR1 as LNHNV and CDR2 as YYDKDF (reference sequence). The CDR3 protein is CATSRGGHEQFF. CDR3 DNA sequence: TGTGCCACCAGCAGAGGCGGGCATGAGCAGTTCTTC. Looking up the rest from reference TRBV15 and TRBJ2-1 gives the full variable domain: DAMVIQNPRYQVTQFGKPVTLSCSQTLNHNVMYWYQQKSSQAPKLLFHYYDKDFNNEADTPDNFQSRRPNTSFCFLDIRSPGLGDTAMYLCATSRGGHEQFFGPGTRLTVL.

This clonotype has a count of ten or more. The chain links TRBV6-1 to TRBJ2-5, with a weak D call TRBD2 (7 bases). Germline V gene lookup returns CDR1 MNHNS and CDR2 SASEGT. There are 13 residues in the CDR3. V lost 10 bases, J lost 5 bases, and 17 bases lay in between. The CDR3 region is CATKGGVGETQYF. In DNA form, the CDR3 reads TGTGCCACCAAAGGGGGGGTCGGGGAGACCCAGTACTTC.

Regarding this clonotype: This clone may be a read error of a much larger clone one base away. The CDR3 does not close with the conserved phenylalanine or tryptophan, likely indicating a read error. The chain joins TRBV3-1 to TRBJ2-5, with TRBD1 matching 9 bases. This CDR3 spans 15 amino acids. Germline trimming cut 2 bases from V and 5 bases from J; bases unmatched to any gene: 6. The germline V gene encodes CDR1 LGHDT and CDR2 YNNKEL (reference sequence). Here the CDR3 reads CASSQKGTGSETQYL. The DNA for the CDR3 is TGTGCCAGCAGCCAAAAGGGGACAGGGTCGGAGACCCAGTACCTC.

This chain links TRBV19 with TRBJ1-2, with TRBD1 matching 10 bases. Germline CDR1 and CDR2: LNHDA and SQIVND (reference sequence). The CDR3 has 14 residues. J was trimmed by 7 bases and V by 4 bases; bases with no gene match: 6. DNA of the CDR3: TGTGCCAGTAGTACCCCAGGGACAGGGGCTGGCTACACCTTC. Translating it yields CASSTPGTGAGYTF.

This clonotype has at least ten counts. This chain links TRBV19 with TRBJ1-6; TRBD1 aligns across 9 bases. This CDR3 has 14 amino acids. With 5 bases clipped from V and 5 bases from J, the junction kept 1 base outside the gene matches. Per the germline V gene, CDR1 is LNHDA and CDR2 is SQIVND (reference sequence). CDR3 in DNA: TGTGCCAGTAGTTGGGACAGGGATAATTCACCCCTCCACTTT. Amino acids: CASSWDRDNSPLHF.

The chain uses TRBV7-6 and TRBJ2-7, with D hard to call. Germline V lookup: CDR1 SGHVS, CDR2 FNYEAQ. This CDR3 comprises 15 residues. V shed 1 base and J shed 0 bases, with 10 bases lying between them. CDR3 sequence reads: CASSLEGGGSYEQYF. The CDR3 DNA reads as TGTGCCAGCAGCTTAGAGGGCGGTGGCTCCTACGAGCAGTACTTC.

J is TRBJ1-4 and V is TRBV29-1; TRBD1 might be the D (5 bases). CDR1 and CDR2 from the germline V gene are SQVTM and ANQGSEA. Deletions cut 1 base from V and 8 bases from J, with 11 bases between. This CDR3 comprises 13 residues. The CDR3 sequence is CSVEGSAGEKLFF. CDR3 DNA: TGCAGCGTTGAAGGGAGCGCAGGGGAAAAACTGTTTTTT.

This chain joins TRBV10-2 and TRBJ2-7; TRBD1 agrees at 7 bases. This CDR3 spans 15 amino acids. Germline V gene data show CDR1 as WSHSY and CDR2 as SAAADI. Trimming at V came to 6 bases and at J to 3 bases, leaving 11 bases not matched to a gene. CDR3 region: CASRTDRASFYEQYF. CDR3 DNA sequence: TGCGCCAGCAGGACCGACAGGGCCTCGTTCTACGAGCAGTACTTC.

This clonotype was recorded at least ten times. In this CDR3 the conserved last residue, phenylalanine or tryptophan, is missing, so a read error is likely. V is TRBV2 and J is TRBJ1-1, with D unresolved. V was cut by 4 bases and J by 1 base, with 7 bases left in between. The CDR3 spans 13 residues. The germline gives CDR1 SNHLY, CDR2 FYNNEI. The CDR3 protein is CASSVQTNTEAFL. CDR3 coding DNA: TGTGCCAGCAGTGTCCAGACGAACACTGAAGCTTTCCTT.

With respect to this clonotype: A much more abundant neighbour one base away suggests this may be a read error. This chain links TRBV6-5 with TRBJ2-7, with a tentative D call TRBD1 (5 bases). Trimming took 7 bases from V and 0 from J, leaving 13 bases between them. The CDR3 consists of 14 residues. Germline CDR1 is MNHEY and CDR2 is SVGAGI. CDR3 nucleotides: TGTGCCAGCAAAAGGGGATTAGGCTCCTACGAGCAGTACTTC. Residues: CASKRGLGSYEQYF.

The V call is TRBV29-1, the J call TRBJ2-5, with 7 bases identical to TRBD1. The V segment lost 4 bases and the J segment 7 bases; nucleotides outside the gene matches: 18. Per germline, CDR1 SQVTM and CDR2 ANQGSEA. This CDR3 is 16 amino acids long. CDR3 nucleotide sequence: TGCAGCGTTGGACAGGGAAGTCTTCGTCGCGCCGGGACCCAGTACTTC. Its protein is CSVGQGSLRRAGTQYF.

The chain recombines TRBV19 with TRBJ2-5; D remains unclear. Germline loops: CDR1 LNHDA, CDR2 SQIVND (reference sequence). This CDR3 contains 11 residues. The ends were cut back, 5 bases at V and 11 bases at J, with 12 bases in the middle. CDR3 nucleotide sequence: TGTGCCAGTAGTTCCGGCTGGCGACAGTACTTC. Protein product: CASSSGWRQYF.

CDR3 in amino acids: CATTGTGYSPLHF. CDR3 DNA: TGTGCCACCACGGGGACAGGTTATTCACCCCTCCACTTT. V is TRBV24-1 and J is TRBJ1-6, with TRBD1 matching 8 bases. This CDR3 comprises 13 residues. Germline loops: CDR1 KGHDR, CDR2 SFDVKD. V was pared by 8 bases and J by 8 bases, with 4 bases of the junction left unmatched.